One TCR beta chain is described in this entry. Its cognate antigen is unknown. Germline V CDR1 and CDR2: LGHNA, YSLEER. The CDR3 spans 13 residues. Trimming took 4 bases from V and 3 from J, leaving 10 bases between them. The data derive from a study of cytomegalovirus exposure and HLA in healthy donors. Study-wide findings and caveats: After further analysis at a later stage, 16,951 TCR beta sequences were associated with HLA alleles at 0.05 false discovery rate. Earlier analysis looked at TCR beta V segments, and most were productive about 90% or about 30% of the time. The study assumed roughly uniform donor sequencing depth for presence/absence analyses.

The PCR contained 60 Vbeta and 13 Jbeta primers. Original processing notes: Roughly 11 million shared chains were among around 80 million unique TCR beta chains counted in a later analysis. The repertoire was sequenced with immunoSEQ multiplex PCR; TCRdb's copy has only in-frame clones and lacks some. From that table come the V and J calls and clone size; the DNA was used to work out D and trimming. The sample consists of 70,000 to 90,000 clones, less than 80% of them appearing once. The origin of this receptor is a woman between 35 and 50 years old in good health and CMV-seropositive. Source material: PBMCs. The chain combines TRBV4-3 with TRBJ2-7, with a possible D match to TRBD2 (6 bases). Written as DNA, the CDR3 is TGCGCCAGCAGCCCTGGGGAGGACTACGAGCAGTACTTC. Its translation: CASSPGEDYEQYF.